Listed below are T cell receptor beta chains from one sample, sequenced in a study of CD8+CD57+ T cells in acquired aplastic anemia. TCRdb analysed the reads with MiXCR anew, one entry per CDR3 protein. Here the sample spans approximately 160,000 distinct CDR3 sequences, 35% to 55% being singletons. Specimen: sorted CD4+, CD8+, or CD8+CD57+ T cells (not recorded which) from PBMCs. Receptors originate from a human donor in good health. The CDR3 runs from the conserved cysteine through the conserved F or W. The D gene is left open where the match is weak. The size entry is marked missing in some rows and otherwise reads once, few, many or a size class.

V gene: TRBV15; clone size: -; D gene: -; J gene: TRBJ2-7; CDR3 DNA: TGTGCCACCAGCAGAGATCGTGCACTACAGGGCCGGGAGCAGTACTTC; CDR3 protein: CATSRDRALQGREQYF
V gene: TRBV10-3; clone size: once; D gene: -; J gene: TRBJ2-5; CDR3 DNA: TGTGCCACCTCGGACCGAGGGGACGGGGGGACCCAGTACTTC; CDR3 protein: CATSDRGDGGTQYF
V gene: TRBV20-1; clone size: -; D gene: -; J gene: TRBJ1-1; CDR3 DNA: TGCAGTGCTAGAGTTTTGTTGACGGGGAGGGAAGCTTTCTTT; CDR3 protein: CSARVLLTGREAFF
V gene: TRBV20-1; clone size: -; D gene: TRBD1; J gene: TRBJ2-4; CDR3 DNA: TGCAGTGGACAGGGGGTTTCCAAAAACATTCAGTACTTC; CDR3 protein: CSGQGVSKNIQYF
V gene: TRBV7-2; clone size: many; D gene: -; J gene: TRBJ1-5; CDR3 DNA: TGTGCCAGCAGCCTAGGCGCGGGGGGTGGCAATCAGCCCCAGCATTTT; CDR3 protein: CASSLGAGGGNQPQHF
V gene: TRBV2; clone size: -; D gene: -; J gene: TRBJ2-5; CDR3 DNA: TGTGCCAGCAGCGAACAGGGGGGGGAGGAGACCCAGTACTTC; CDR3 protein: CASSEQGGEETQYF
V gene: TRBV6-2/TRBV6-3; clone size: few; D gene: TRBD2; J gene: TRBJ2-3; CDR3 DNA: TGTGCCAGCAGTTACAGATTTGTTCCTAGCGGGAGTCTGACAGATACGCAGTATTTT; CDR3 protein: CASSYRFVPSGSLTDTQYF
V gene: TRBV5-6; clone size: -; D gene: TRBD1; J gene: TRBJ2-7; CDR3 DNA: TGTGCCAGCAGCTTCGTACAGGGGAACGAGCGGTACTTC; CDR3 protein: CASSFVQGNERYF
V gene: TRBV11-2; clone size: -; D gene: -; J gene: TRBJ1-1; CDR3 DNA: TGTGCCAGCAGCTTTAATTTCGACCAGGCGGACACTGAAGCTTTCTTT; CDR3 protein: CASSFNFDQADTEAFF
V gene: TRBV20-1; clone size: -; D gene: TRBD2; J gene: TRBJ2-7; CDR3 DNA: TGCAGTGCTAGAGGGGCGGGAGACGAGCAGTACTTC; CDR3 protein: CSARGAGDEQYF
V gene: TRBV7-8; clone size: many; D gene: TRBD1; J gene: TRBJ2-7; CDR3 DNA: TGTGCCAGCAGCCCGAAGGCAGGGGGCCCCTACGAGCAGTACTTC; CDR3 protein: CASSPKAGGPYEQYF